Below, 28 T cell receptor beta chains from the same sample are listed, as sequenced in a study of blood T cell repertoires in COVID-19. TCRdb keeps only in-frame clones here, not all; method: immunoSEQ multiplex PCR. Of 100,000 to 150,000 clones listed, 85% to 90% are singletons. What was sequenced was peripheral blood. These receptors were obtained from a man aged 50-59 years with active or convalescent COVID-19.

J is TRBJ1-2 and V is TRBV29-1; D is unclear. The CDR3 is 11 residues long. Trimming took 4 bases from V and 7 from J, leaving 10 bases between them. Germline CDR1 is SQVTM and CDR2 is ANQGSEA. The CDR3, as DNA: TGCAGCGTTGCCGCATTGAGTGGCTACACCTTC. This codes for CSVAALSGYTF.

The chain recombines TRBV10-2 with TRBJ2-2; D is perhaps TRBD2 (5 bases). The CDR3 loop spans 14 amino acids. Trimming stripped 3 bases from V and 5 bases from J, with 10 bases between. Looked up from germline, CDR1 is WSHSY and CDR2 is SAAADI. In DNA form, the CDR3 reads TGCGCCAGCAGTGATTTGGGAGAAACCGGGGAGCTGTTTTTT. Translating gives CASSDLGETGELFF.

This chain links TRBV18 with TRBJ1-4; 7 bases are shared with TRBD1. CDR1 is KGHSH, CDR2 LQKENI, per germline. J gave up 6 bases and V 6 bases, and 10 bases lay outside the gene matches. The CDR3 is 15 residues long. The CDR3 region is CASSPGQAGDEKLFF. In nucleotides, the CDR3 is TGTGCCAGCTCCCCTGGACAGGCGGGTGATGAAAAACTGTTTTTT. The whole variable domain, remainder taken from reference TRBV18 and TRBJ1-4, is NAGVMQNPRHLVRRRGQEARLRCSPMKGHSHVYWYRQLPEEGLKFMVYLQKENIIDESGMPKERFSAEFPKEGPSILRIQQVVRGDSAAYFCASSPGQAGDEKLFFGSGTQLSVL.

CDR3 sequence reads: CATSGATGEGYEQYF. The CDR3 nucleotides are TGTGCCACCAGTGGGGCGACAGGGGAGGGCTACGAGCAGTACTTC. The chain joins TRBV24-1 to TRBJ2-7; D is possibly TRBD1 (8 bases). This CDR3 has 15 amino acids. CDR1 and CDR2 (germline): KGHDR, SFDVKD. V was clipped by 5 bases and J by 3 bases, with 16 bases between them.

The rearrangement joins TRBV6-1 to TRBJ2-6; perhaps TRBD2 as D (6 bases). Germline V gene lookup returns CDR1 MNHNS and CDR2 SASEGT. The CDR3 contains 15 residues. V dropped 2 bases and J dropped 4 bases, with 9 bases sitting between them. The CDR3 DNA reads as TGTGCCAGCAGTGAACGCGGGGCCGGGGCCAACGTCCTGACTTTC. As protein: CASSERGAGANVLTF.

The chain is built from TRBV5-6 and TRBJ2-1; 10 nucleotides line up with TRBD2. Germline CDR1 is SGHDT and CDR2 is YYEEEE. J was trimmed by 3 bases and V by 0 bases; bases with no gene match: 3. The CDR3 totals 16 residues. Here the CDR3 reads CASSLVGTSDYNEQFF. In DNA form, the CDR3 reads TGTGCCAGCAGCTTGGTTGGGACTAGCGACTACAATGAGCAGTTCTTC.

This rearrangement joins TRBV7-8 to TRBJ2-1, with 11 bases aligning to TRBD2. In germline, CDR1 is SGHVS, CDR2 FQNEAQ. V dropped 3 bases and J dropped 8; count of bases not matched to a gene: 9. The CDR3 runs 16 residues. The CDR3 DNA sequence: TGTGCCAGCAGCTTCTCCACTAGCGGGGGTACCGATGAGCAGTTCTTC. The encoded protein is CASSFSTSGGTDEQFF.

The chain uses TRBV6-5 and TRBJ2-7; D call uncertain. Germline CDR1 reads MNHEY; CDR2 reads SVGAGI. Trimming took 7 bases from V and 3 from J, leaving 13 bases between them. The CDR3 covers 13 residues. CDR3 coding DNA: TGTGCCAGCACCTTGCGTTTTGACTACGAGCAGTACTTC. It specifies CASTLRFDYEQYF.

CDR3 nucleotide sequence: TGTGCCAGCAGCGTGTGGGGGAGGCCCCCGAATTCACCCCTCCACTTT. Its translation is CASSVWGRPPNSPLHF. This sequence joins TRBV2 and TRBJ1-6, with a weak D call TRBD1 (5 bases). V was clipped by 6 bases and J by 7 bases, with 19 bases between them. CDR1 and CDR2 from the germline V gene are SNHLY and FYNNEI. The CDR3 consists of 16 residues. The entire variable domain, with the rest obtained from reference TRBV2 and TRBJ1-6, is as follows: EPEVTQTPSHQVTQMGQEVILRCVPISNHLYFYWYRQILGQKVEFLVSFYNNEISEKSEIFDDQFSVERPDGSNFTLKIRSTKLEDSAMYFCASSVWGRPPNSPLHFGNGTRLTVT.

The V gene is TRBV20-1, the J gene TRBJ2-4; TRBD1 is a possible D gene (6 bases). Germline V gene lookup returns CDR1 DFQATT and CDR2 SNEGSKA (reference sequence). V lost 3 bases and J 5 bases, leaving 17 bases between the germline ends. The CDR3 has 15 amino acids. CDR3 in DNA: TGCAGTGCTAGTGCCATCGTATCAGGGGAAAACATTCAGTACTTC. Residues: CSASAIVSGENIQYF.

The chain links TRBV5-1 to TRBJ2-7; D remains ambiguous. V was pared by 6 bases and J by 2 bases, with 12 bases between. This CDR3 is 13 amino acids long. Germline V gives CDR1 SGHRS, CDR2 YFSETQ. DNA of the CDR3: TGCGCCAGCACCCCCCCTAGTACCTACGAGCAGTACTTC. Protein sequence: CASTPPSTYEQYF.

This clone was seen a handful of times. The chain employs TRBV6-4 and TRBJ1-5, with D unresolved. V was pared by 2 bases and J by 6 bases, with 8 bases between. The germline V gene encodes CDR1 MRHNA and CDR2 SNTAGT. There are 13 residues in the CDR3. The CDR3 region is CASSDGDSQPQHF. CDR3 nucleotides: TGTGCCAGCAGTGACGGAGATAGTCAGCCCCAGCATTTT.

This rearrangement joins TRBV6-5 to TRBJ1-1; the D gene is possibly TRBD1 (6 bases). The germline V and J ends were trimmed by 2 bases and 1 base, with 11 bases remaining between them. The CDR3 covers 15 residues. The germline V gene encodes CDR1 MNHEY and CDR2 SVGAGI. CDR3 nucleotides: TGTGCCAGCAGTTACGTTGGACAGCAGAACACTGAAGCTTTCTTT. This encodes CASSYVGQQNTEAFF.

This chain joins TRBV2 and TRBJ2-1; 11 bases agree with TRBD2. Germline CDR1 SNHLY, CDR2 FYNNEI. CDR3 length equals 15 residues. The J segment lost 5 bases and the V segment lost 5 bases, leaving 5 bases of the junction unmatched. The CDR3 nucleotides are TGTGCCAGCAGTCTCGAACTAGCGGGAGACAATGAGCAGTTCTTC. It yields the protein CASSLELAGDNEQFF.

The chain is built from TRBV12-5 and TRBJ2-1; TRBD2 aligns across 8 bases. The germline CDR1 and CDR2 sequences are LGHNT and FRNRAP. Trimming took 7 bases from V and 6 from J; bases not matched to a gene: 11. The CDR3 is 15 residues long. CDR3 protein: CASAPSGGPSNEQFF. DNA for the CDR3: TGTGCTAGTGCCCCCAGCGGGGGCCCCAGCAATGAGCAGTTCTTC. Using reference TRBV12-5 and TRBJ2-1 for the parts outside the CDR3, the full variable domain is DARVTQTPRHKVTEMGQEVTMRCQPILGHNTVFWYRQTMMQGLELLAYFRNRAPLDDSGMPKDRFSAEMPDATLATLKIQPSEPRDSAVYFCASAPSGGPSNEQFFGPGTRLTVL.

The chain combines TRBV19 with TRBJ2-3; TRBD2 aligns across 7 bases. After removal of 2 bases from V and 7 bases from J, the junction contained 9 bases not matched to a gene. Per the germline V gene, CDR1 is LNHDA and CDR2 is SQIVND (reference sequence). The CDR3 loop spans 15 amino acids. The CDR3 nucleotides read TGTGCCAGTAGTATACACGGACTAGAGATATATACGCAGTATTTT. Protein: CASSIHGLEIYTQYF.

The rearrangement links TRBV18 to TRBJ2-3; 9 bases match TRBD1. Losses at the gene ends were 3 bases for V and 2 bases for J; bases not matched to a gene: 6. Per germline, CDR1 KGHSH and CDR2 LQKENI. The CDR3 length is 16 residues. The chain's CDR3 is CASSPVGQGHTDTQYF. The CDR3 DNA reads TGTGCCAGCTCACCGGTGGGACAGGGTCACACAGATACGCAGTATTTT.

This sequence joins TRBV11-2 and TRBJ1-6, with D tentatively TRBD1 (6 bases). V was cut by 4 bases and J by 4 bases, with 11 bases left in between. Per germline, CDR1 SGHAT and CDR2 FQNNGV. This CDR3 region has 15 residues. The CDR3 DNA sequence: TGTGCCAGCAGCTCGCAGGGGCGGTATAATTCACCCCTCCACTTT. Translated, it gives CASSSQGRYNSPLHF.

V usage is TRBV25-1 and J usage is TRBJ1-4; no reliable D call. The CDR3 is 16 amino acids. Germline CDR1 and CDR2: MGHDK and SYGVNS. V was trimmed by 2 bases and J by 4 bases, leaving 14 bases between them. The CDR3 sequence: CASSESGVAVNEKLFF. CDR3 in DNA: TGTGCCAGCAGTGAAAGCGGTGTGGCAGTTAATGAAAAACTGTTTTTT.

V is TRBV7-9 and J is TRBJ1-4; D unresolved. V lost 5 bases to trimming and J lost 5 bases, with 12 bases between them. This CDR3 has 14 amino acids. The germline V gene encodes CDR1 SEHNR and CDR2 FQNEAQ (reference sequence). CDR3 in amino acids: CASSPGSRNEKLFF. The CDR3 DNA is TGTGCCAGCAGCCCCGGGAGCCGGAATGAAAAACTGTTTTTT.

The chain joins TRBV6-7 to TRBJ1-6, with D tentatively TRBD1 (5 bases). TRBV6-7 is placed among ORFs of uncertain function. V was shortened by 10 bases and J by 12 bases, with 13 bases between the two germline ends. This CDR3 comprises 11 residues. In DNA form, the CDR3 reads TGTGCCACTCTCCTTAGGGGACCCCTCCACTTT. Translation gives CATLLRGPLHF.

This clone was observed a few times. The chain has TRBV28 and TRBJ2-2, with 12 bases identical to TRBD1. This CDR3 has 16 amino acids. The ends lost 6 bases at V and 6 bases at J; junction bases unmatched: 8. CDR1 and CDR2 (germline): MDHEN, SYDVKM. The chain's CDR3 is CASRNRDRGPAGELFF. CDR3 nucleotides: TGTGCCAGCAGAAACCGGGACAGGGGGCCGGCCGGGGAGCTGTTTTTT.

This clone was seen only once. The gene calls are TRBV18 and TRBJ1-1; the D gene is possibly TRBD1 (5 bases). CDR1 KGHSH and CDR2 LQKENI come from the germline V gene. V lost 3 bases and J 0 bases, leaving 11 bases between the germline ends. This CDR3 has 15 amino acids. The CDR3 DNA reads as TGTGCCAGCTCACCCCCTAGGGGTATGAACACTGAAGCTTTCTTT. Translation: CASSPPRGMNTEAFF.

The rearrangement uses TRBV3-1 (or the pseudogene TRBV3-2) and TRBJ2-1; D gene unclear. Trimming shortened V by 6 bases and J by 6 bases, and 18 bases separated the two germline ends. Germline loops: CDR1 LGHDT, CDR2 YNNKEL (reference sequence). The CDR3 loop spans 15 amino acids. The CDR3 loop reads CASSLSLLRTNEQFF. CDR3 DNA: TGTGCCAGCAGTCTAAGCCTACTGCGCACCAATGAGCAGTTCTTC.

The genes are TRBV9 and TRBJ1-6, with D possibly matching TRBD1 (5 bases). This CDR3 spans 14 amino acids. With 4 bases removed from V and 7 bases from J, the gap between germline ends came to 12 bases. In germline, CDR1 is SGDLS, CDR2 YYNGEE. CDR3 residues: CASSLDSDNSPLHF. The CDR3 nucleotides read TGTGCCAGCAGCCTCGACAGTGACAATTCACCCCTCCACTTT.

V and J are TRBV27 and TRBJ2-3; TRBD2 agrees at 10 bases. V lost 3 bases to trimming and J lost 5 bases; unmatched junction nucleotides: 17. Germline V gene sequence: CDR1 MNHEY, CDR2 SMNVEV (reference sequence). The CDR3 is made up of 19 amino acids. CDR3 nucleotide sequence: TGTGCCAGCAGTTTCGCACCTATGGGGCTAGCGGGAGTTGAAGATACGCAGTATTTT. Its protein is CASSFAPMGLAGVEDTQYF.

The chain links TRBV24-1 to TRBJ2-2; TRBD1 matches at 9 bases. With V trimmed by 3 bases and J by 5 bases, 9 bases remained unmatched. The CDR3 covers 17 residues. The V gene's germline CDR1 is KGHDR and CDR2 SFDVKD. CDR3 sequence (DNA): TGTGCCACCAGTGATCCTCACAGGGGGCGTGAAACCGGGGAGCTGTTTTTT. Residues: CATSDPHRGRETGELFF.

The V call is TRBV5-1, the J call TRBJ2-1; 12 bases map to TRBD2. The CDR3 spans 16 residues. V lost 0 bases to trimming and J lost 3 bases; unmatched junction nucleotides: 1. Germline loops: CDR1 SGHRS, CDR2 YFSETQ. The CDR3 loop reads CASSLEGLAGYNEQFF. The CDR3, as DNA: TGCGCCAGCAGCTTGGAGGGACTAGCGGGCTACAATGAGCAGTTCTTC.